This T cell receptor beta chain was recorded in a study of blood T cell repertoires in COVID-19. About the research overall: Samples came from the United States, Italy and Spain, spanning acute and convalescent COVID-19. Sources were T cells, B-cell-depleted T cells, or PBMCs; the material itself was cDNA or gDNA.

The sample holds one count of this clone. The V gene's germline CDR1 is SGHTA and CDR2 FQGNSA. This CDR3 is 14 amino acids long. J was trimmed by 4 bases and V by 7 bases; bases with no gene match: 9. In the original processing: Counts of nucleated cells, estimated from reference gene primer amplification, were obtained. This table comes from immunoSEQ multiplex PCR, and its TCRdb copy is limited to in-frame clones, with some not included. V and J calls and clone size come straight from that table; D and trimming were deduced from the DNA. Here the sample spans about 97,000 clones, 80% to 90% being singletons.

J is TRBJ1-2 and V is TRBV7-2; 7 bases fit TRBD1. The sequence came from a human donor in a cohort sampled during active COVID-19. Sequencing was done on a sample of peripheral blood. The CDR3 region has the DNA TGTGCCAGCACCCCAGCCGGGACAGCCTATGGCTACACCTTC. Translating it yields CASTPAGTAYGYTF.